The clone carrying this T cell receptor beta chain was counted between two and nine times. Its antigen is not identified. The entry originates in a study of T cells in Graves' hyperthyroidism and ophthalmopathy. Study-wide points: The model made its ophthalmopathy prediction, and onset followed a median 6.5 months later. Ophthalmopathy stood apart from stable hyperthyroidism in a 13 V-J model.

A Clinical Activity Score of at least 3, a NOSPECS grade of at least 4 and a duration under 3 months were recorded in the ophthalmopathy patients. Criteria for exclusion of patients were uncontrolled infection, other autoimmune disease, pregnancy or lactation. Regions amplified from RNA transcripts were the TCR beta CDR3 regions. Using the HTBI primer set, a first-round RT-PCR was run on the TCR CDR3. TCRdb passed the multiplex PCR reads through MiXCR, listing each CDR3 protein once. The data hold hundreds of thousands of distinct CDR3 sequences, with 14% to 15% observed a single time. Trimming pared 5 bases from V and 1 base from J, leaving 14 bases between. The CDR3 has 15 residues.

This sequence was found in a woman aged 40 to 55 with Graves' ophthalmopathy. The sample taken for sequencing was blood. The chain combines TRBV12-3 or TRBV12-4 with TRBJ1-1; D is undetermined. CDR3 coding DNA: TGTGCCAGCAGTCGAACCACCGGAGGGAACACTGAAGCTTTCTTT. It translates to CASSRTTGGNTEAFF.